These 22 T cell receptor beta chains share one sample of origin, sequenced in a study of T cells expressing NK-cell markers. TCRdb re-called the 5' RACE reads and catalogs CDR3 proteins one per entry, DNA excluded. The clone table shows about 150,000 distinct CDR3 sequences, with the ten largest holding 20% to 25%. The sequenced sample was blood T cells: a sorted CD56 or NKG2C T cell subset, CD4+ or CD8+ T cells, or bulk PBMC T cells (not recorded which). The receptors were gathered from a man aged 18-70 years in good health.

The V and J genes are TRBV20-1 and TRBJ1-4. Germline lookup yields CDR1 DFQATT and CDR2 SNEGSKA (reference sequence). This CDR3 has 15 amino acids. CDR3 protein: CSARSYGATNEKLFF.

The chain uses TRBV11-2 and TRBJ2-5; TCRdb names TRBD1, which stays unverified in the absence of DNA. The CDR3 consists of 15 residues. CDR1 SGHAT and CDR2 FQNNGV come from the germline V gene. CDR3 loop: CASSLAWTAKETQYF.

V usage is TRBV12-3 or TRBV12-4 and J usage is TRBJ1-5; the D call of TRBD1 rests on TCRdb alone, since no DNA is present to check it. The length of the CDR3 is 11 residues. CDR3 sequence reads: CASSQGQPQHF.

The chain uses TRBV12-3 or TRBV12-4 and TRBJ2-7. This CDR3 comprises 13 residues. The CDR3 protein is CASSWVRADEQYF.

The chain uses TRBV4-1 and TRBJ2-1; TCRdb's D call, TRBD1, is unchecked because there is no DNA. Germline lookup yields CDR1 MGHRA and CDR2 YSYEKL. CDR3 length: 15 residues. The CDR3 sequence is CASSQESVGQSEQFF.

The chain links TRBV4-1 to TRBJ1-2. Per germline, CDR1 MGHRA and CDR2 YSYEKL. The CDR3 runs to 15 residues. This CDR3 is CASSQYRQNNYGYTF.

The CDR3 is CASTPPRAGGDTEAFF. The chain is built from TRBV7-6 and TRBJ1-1; the TCRdb D gene call, TRBD1, has no DNA to confirm it. CDR3 length: 16 residues. Per germline, CDR1 SGHVS and CDR2 FNYEAQ.

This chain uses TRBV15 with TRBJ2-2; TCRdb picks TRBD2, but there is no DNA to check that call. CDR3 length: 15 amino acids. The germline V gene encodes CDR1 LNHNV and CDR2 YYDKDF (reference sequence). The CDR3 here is CATSSSGGTTGELFF. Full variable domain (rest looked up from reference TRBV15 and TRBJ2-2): DAMVIQNPRYQVTQFGKPVTLSCSQTLNHNVMYWYQQKSSQAPKLLFHYYDKDFNNEADTPDNFQSRRPNTSFCFLDIRSPGLGDTAMYLCATSSSGGTTGELFFGEGSRLTVL.

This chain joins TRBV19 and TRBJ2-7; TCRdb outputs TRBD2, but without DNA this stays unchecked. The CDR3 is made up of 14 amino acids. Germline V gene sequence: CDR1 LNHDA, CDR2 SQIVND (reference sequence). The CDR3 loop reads CASSPGPGTYEQYF.

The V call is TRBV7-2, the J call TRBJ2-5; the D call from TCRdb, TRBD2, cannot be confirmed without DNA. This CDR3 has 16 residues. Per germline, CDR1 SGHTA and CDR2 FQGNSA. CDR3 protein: CASSISRLAGRETQYF.

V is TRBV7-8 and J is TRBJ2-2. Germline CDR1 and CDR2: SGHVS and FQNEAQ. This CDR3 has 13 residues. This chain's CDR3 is CASSPQMAGELFF. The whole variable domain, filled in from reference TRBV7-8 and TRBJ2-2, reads GAGVSQSPRYKVAKRGQDVALRCDPISGHVSLFWYQQALGQGPEFLTYFQNEAQLDKSGLPSDRFFAERPEGSVSTLKIQRTQQEDSAVYLCASSPQMAGELFFGEGSRLTVL.

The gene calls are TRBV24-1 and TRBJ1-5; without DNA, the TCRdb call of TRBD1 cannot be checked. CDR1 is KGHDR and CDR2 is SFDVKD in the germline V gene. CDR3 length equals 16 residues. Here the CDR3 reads CATSGLQGSSNQPQHF.

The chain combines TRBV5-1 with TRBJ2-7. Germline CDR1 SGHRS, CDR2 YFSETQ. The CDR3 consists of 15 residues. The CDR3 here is CASSWDLTPSYEQYF.

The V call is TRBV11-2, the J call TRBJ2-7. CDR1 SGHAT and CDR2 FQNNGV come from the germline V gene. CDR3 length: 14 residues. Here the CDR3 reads CASSLDLRGYEQYF.

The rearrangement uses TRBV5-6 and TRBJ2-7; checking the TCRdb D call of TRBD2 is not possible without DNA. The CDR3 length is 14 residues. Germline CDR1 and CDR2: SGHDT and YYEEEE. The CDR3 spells CASSLGDREEEQYF.

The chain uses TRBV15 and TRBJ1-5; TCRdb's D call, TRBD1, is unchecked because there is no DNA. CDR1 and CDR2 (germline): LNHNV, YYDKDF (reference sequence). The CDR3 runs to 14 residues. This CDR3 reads CATSRDRWGQPQHF. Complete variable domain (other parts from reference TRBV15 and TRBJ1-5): DAMVIQNPRYQVTQFGKPVTLSCSQTLNHNVMYWYQQKSSQAPKLLFHYYDKDFNNEADTPDNFQSRRPNTSFCFLDIRSPGLGDTAMYLCATSRDRWGQPQHFGDGTRLSIL.

The CDR3 protein is CASSSSGTGLHTIYF. The V call is TRBV6-5, the J call TRBJ1-3; the D gene TCRdb calls, TRBD1, cannot be checked with no DNA. The CDR3 is made up of 15 amino acids. CDR1 and CDR2 (germline): MNHEY, SVGAGI.

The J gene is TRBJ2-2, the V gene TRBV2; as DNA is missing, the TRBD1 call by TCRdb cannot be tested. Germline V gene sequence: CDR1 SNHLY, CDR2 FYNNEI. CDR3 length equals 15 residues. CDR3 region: CASSPRGGRAGELFF.

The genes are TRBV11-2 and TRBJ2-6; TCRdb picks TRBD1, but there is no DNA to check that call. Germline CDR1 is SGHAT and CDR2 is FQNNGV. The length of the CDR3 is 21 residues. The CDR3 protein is CASSLDAGTGGLYSGANVLTF.

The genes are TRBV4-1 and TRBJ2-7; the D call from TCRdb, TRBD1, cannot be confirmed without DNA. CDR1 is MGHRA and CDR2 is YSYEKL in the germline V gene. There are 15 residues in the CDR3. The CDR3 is CASSQAGGFGYEQYF.

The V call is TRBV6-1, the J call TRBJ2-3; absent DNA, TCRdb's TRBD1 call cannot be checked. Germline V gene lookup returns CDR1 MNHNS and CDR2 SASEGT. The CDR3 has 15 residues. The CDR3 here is CASSKGQRPPDTQYF.

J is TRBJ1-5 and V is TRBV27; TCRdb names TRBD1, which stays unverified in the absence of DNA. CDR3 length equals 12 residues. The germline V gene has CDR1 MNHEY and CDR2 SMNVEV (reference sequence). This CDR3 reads CASSVQGQPQHF.